The clone carrying this TCR beta chain was seen a few times. The target antigen is unknown. The data were obtained in a study of identical twins. Study-wide results and limits: Cross-sectional statistical analysis was relied on for the conclusions, without the same donors being followed.

TCRdb redid the calling of the 5' RACE reads with MiXCR, one entry per CDR3 protein. The sample includes about 730,000 distinct CDR3 sequences, 21% of them seen just once. The CDR3 totals 19 residues. V was shortened by 1 base and J by 3 bases, with 28 bases between the two germline ends. In germline, CDR1 is SQVTM, CDR2 ANQGSEA. The same data also went into a second study, on T cells expressing NK-cell markers. That source adds: Dominance of the CD3+CD56-NKG2C+ fraction by these clonotypes also held in several donors.

The J gene is TRBJ2-7, the V gene TRBV29-1; D may be TRBD1 (6 bases). Material for sequencing was PBMCs. The clonotype comes from a young woman in good health. The CDR3 nucleotides are TGCAGCGTTGAAGTGTTTAGGACAAGGACAGATTCGGTGTACTACGAGCAGTACTTC. This codes for CSVEVFRTRTDSVYYEQYF.